The rows below give T cell receptor beta chains drawn from one sample of a study of regulatory T cells in long-lasting Graves disease. TCRdb passed the multiplex PCR reads through MiXCR, listing each CDR3 protein once. The table has 550,000 or so distinct CDR3 sequences, about 11% seen once. These sequences were also reported in another study, on T cells in Graves' hyperthyroidism and ophthalmopathy.

The sequencing here drew on peripheral blood mononuclear cells (PBMCs), taken at new diagnosis, from a patient treated with antithyroid drugs. Receptor source: a woman aged 25 to 39 with Graves disease. The CDR3 runs from the conserved cysteine through the conserved F or W. The order of the fields is J gene, D gene, clone size, V gene, CDR3 protein, CDR3 DNA. The D gene is left open where the match is weak. Size values are once, few and many counts, or a class for expanded clones, and some rows have none.

>TRBJ1-6|TRBD1|many|TRBV27
CASSLWTGDNSPLHF
TGTGCCAGCAGTTTATGGACAGGGGATAATTCACCCCTCCACTTT
>TRBJ2-7|-|-|TRBV10-3
CTISESIGRGSYEQYF
TGTACCATCAGTGAGTCGATCGGCAGGGGCTCCTACGAGCAGTACTTC
>TRBJ1-6|-|-|TRBV3-2
CASSQDSGRSSPLHF
TGTGCCAGCAGCCAAGATTCAGGGCGGAGTTCACCCCTCCACTTT
>TRBJ1-1|-|many|TRBV27
CASISIGGYAEAFF
TGTGCCAGCATCTCTATCGGAGGGTACGCTGAAGCTTTCTTT
>TRBJ2-7|TRBD2|-|TRBV6-1
CASKRTSESYEQYF
TGTGCCAGCAAGAGGACTAGCGAATCCTACGAGCAGTACTTC
>TRBJ2-1|-|few|TRBV4-1
CASSQGASPREQFF
TGCGCCAGCAGCCAAGGGGCCTCACCAAGGGAGCAGTTCTTC
>TRBJ2-2|TRBD2|few|TRBV6-1
CASSPGLAGGSTNTGELFF
TGTGCCAGCAGCCCGGGACTAGCGGGAGGGTCTACGAACACCGGGGAGCTGTTTTTT
>TRBJ1-5|-|many|TRBV12-3/TRBV12-4
CASSLGVSQPQHF
TGTGCCAGCAGTTTAGGGGTGAGCCAGCCCCAGCATTTT
>TRBJ1-1|-|many|TRBV20-1
CSASEIPGGGAEAFF
TGCAGTGCTAGCGAAATACCGGGTGGGGGAGCTGAAGCTTTCTTT
>TRBJ1-1|TRBD1|few|TRBV5-4
CASGSKERGLQTEAFF
TGTGCCAGCGGCTCCAAAGAGAGGGGGCTTCAGACTGAAGCTTTCTTT
>TRBJ1-2|TRBD1|many|TRBV19
CASLGTGMNYGYTF
TGTGCCAGCCTAGGGACAGGCATGAACTATGGCTACACCTTC
>TRBJ2-2|-|-|TRBV28
CASRPDNTGELFF
TGTGCCAGCAGGCCCGATAACACCGGGGAGCTGTTTTTT
>TRBJ1-2|-|-|TRBV20-1
CSATRELWSYGYTF
TGCAGTGCCACTAGAGAGTTGTGGAGCTATGGCTACACCTTC
>TRBJ2-3|TRBD2|-|TRBV6-5
CACSYSYFKVTSGSTDTQYF
TGTGCCTGCAGTTACTCATATTTTAAAGTAACTAGCGGGAGTACAGATACGCAGTATTTT
>TRBJ2-5|-|many|TRBV6-9
CASSSTGRHDQETQYF
TGTGCCAGCAGTTCCACGGGACGGCACGACCAAGAGACCCAGTACTTC
>TRBJ2-1|TRBD2|many|TRBV29-1
CSVGVAGGENNEQFF
TGCAGCGTTGGTGTAGCGGGAGGGGAAAACAATGAGCAGTTCTTC
>TRBJ1-2|-|many|TRBV5-5
CASSLADVGGYTF
TGTGCCAGCAGCTTGGCCGACGTCGGGGGCTACACCTTC
>TRBJ1-2|-|many|TRBV7-2
CASSLAHTDGYTF
TGTGCCAGCAGCTTAGCCCACACAGATGGCTACACCTTC
>TRBJ1-2|-|many|TRBV20-1
CSAEVQLNYGYTF
TGCAGTGCTGAAGTACAGCTAAACTATGGCTACACCTTC
>TRBJ2-3|-|few|TRBV7-2
CASSLRAGTYGSTDTQYF
TGTGCCAGCAGCTTGAGGGCGGGCACTTACGGGAGCACAGATACGCAGTATTTT
>TRBJ1-1|-|many|TRBV3-1
CASSQSGMNTEAFF
TGTGCCAGCAGCCAAAGTGGAATGAACACTGAAGCTTTCTTT
>TRBJ2-7|-|many|TRBV20-1
CSAADRSSYEQYF
TGCAGTGCCGCGGACCGGAGCTCCTACGAGCAGTACTTC
>TRBJ1-2|TRBD1|-|TRBV19
CASSTQTGVGYTF
TGTGCCAGTAGTACCCAGACAGGGGTCGGCTACACCTTC
>TRBJ1-3|-|few|TRBV11-2
CASSHRQHPGNTIYF
TGTGCCAGCAGCCACCGACAGCACCCTGGAAACACCATATATTTT
>TRBJ1-6|-|-|TRBV20-1
CSARHRYSPLHF
TGCAGTGCTAGACATCGTTATTCACCCCTCCACTTT
>TRBJ2-1|-|few|TRBV19
CAGPYRVPLYNEQFF
TGTGCCGGACCCTACAGAGTGCCCCTTTACAATGAGCAGTTCTTC
>TRBJ1-2|-|many|TRBV25-1
CASSEKGNYGYTF
TGTGCCAGCAGTGAAAAGGGGAACTATGGCTACACCTTC
>TRBJ2-1|-|many|TRBV2
CASQDRGREQFF
TGTGCCAGCCAAGATCGGGGACGTGAGCAGTTCTTC
>TRBJ2-4|TRBD2|-|TRBV7-2
CASSLGVTSGRGKKNIQYF
TGTGCCAGCAGCTTAGGAGTGACTAGCGGGAGGGGGAAAAAAAACATTCAGTACTTC
>TRBJ1-2|-|many|TRBV4-2
CASSQDRGNYGYTF
TGTGCCAGCAGCCAAGATAGGGGTAACTATGGCTACACCTTC
>TRBJ2-7|-|many|TRBV5-8
CASSTRDFDPYEQYF
TGTGCCAGCAGCACCCGGGACTTCGACCCCTACGAGCAGTACTTC
>TRBJ1-2|-|many|TRBV27
CASSLSFGGRSYYGYTF
TGTGCCAGCAGTTTATCGTTCGGGGGCCGGAGTTACTATGGCTACACCTTC
>TRBJ1-5|TRBD1|many|TRBV5-5
CASSLWTGNNQPQHF
TGTGCCAGCAGCTTGTGGACAGGAAACAATCAGCCCCAGCATTTT
>TRBJ2-2|-|many|TRBV7-9
CASSLAGGTGELFF
TGTGCCAGCAGTTTGGCCGGAGGCACCGGGGAGCTGTTTTTT
>TRBJ2-1|-|many|TRBV14
CASSQGRGTYNEQFF
TGTGCCAGCAGCCAAGGACGGGGGACCTACAATGAGCAGTTCTTC
>TRBJ1-4|-|few|TRBV7-9
CASSLDFGESGEKLFF
TGTGCCAGCAGCTTAGATTTCGGGGAATCGGGTGAAAAACTGTTTTTT
>TRBJ1-1|-|many|TRBV7-9
CASSLNLQTEAFF
TGTGCCAGCAGCTTAAATTTACAGACTGAAGCTTTCTTT
>TRBJ1-5|-|-|TRBV6-1
CASRLTEPQHF
TGTGCCAGCAGACTGACGGAGCCCCAGCATTTT
>TRBJ1-1|TRBD1|many|TRBV19
CASSLTGNTEALF
TGTGCCAGTAGTCTGACAGGGAACACTGAAGCTCTCTTT
>TRBJ2-1|TRBD2|many|TRBV27
CAGSFFSGQRSGRAINEQFF
TGTGCCGGCAGTTTCTTCTCGGGACAGAGAAGCGGGAGGGCCATTAATGAGCAGTTCTTC
>TRBJ2-1|-|-|TRBV7-8
CASSLDEYNEQFF
TGTGCCAGCAGCTTGGATGAATACAATGAGCAGTTCTTC
>TRBJ2-7|TRBD1|-|TRBV5-6
CASSSGQYYEQYF
TGTGCCAGCAGCTCGGGACAGTACTACGAGCAGTACTTC
>TRBJ2-1|-|many|TRBV11-2
CASSLELAGAFEQFF
TGTGCCAGCAGCTTAGAACTAGCCGGAGCTTTTGAGCAGTTCTTC
>TRBJ1-1|TRBD1|many|TRBV6-1
CASSTQGTEAFF
TGTGCCAGCAGTACACAGGGGACTGAAGCTTTCTTT
>TRBJ2-3|TRBD2|-|TRBV6-1
CASSGTSTSRSTQYF
TGTGCCAGCAGCGGGACTAGCACATCAAGGAGTACGCAGTATTTT
>TRBJ1-1|-|few|TRBV4-1
CASSQDYGHTEAFF
TGCGCCAGCAGCCAAGACTATGGTCACACTGAAGCTTTCTTT
>TRBJ2-1|-|few|TRBV6-1
CASRADRASYNEQFF
TGTGCCAGCAGGGCGGACAGAGCCTCCTACAATGAGCAGTTCTTC
>TRBJ2-7|-|many|TRBV11-2
CASSDDLYYEQYF
TGTGCCAGCAGTGATGACCTTTACTACGAGCAGTACTTC
>TRBJ2-1|TRBD2|few|TRBV6-5
CASSSGTSVWEQFF
TGTGCCAGCAGTTCCGGGACTAGTGTATGGGAGCAGTTCTTC
>TRBJ2-7|-|few|TRBV6-1
CASSQTAVGEQYF
TGTGCCAGCAGCCAGACTGCGGTGGGGGAGCAGTACTTC
>TRBJ2-1|TRBD2|few|TRBV27
CASSLLGTSGPNEQFF
TGTGCCAGCAGTTTATTAGGGACTAGCGGGCCCAATGAGCAGTTCTTC
>TRBJ2-7|TRBD2|many|TRBV20-1
CSALRTSGYSYEQYF
TGCAGTGCCTTGAGGACTAGCGGTTACTCCTACGAGCAGTACTTC
>TRBJ1-4|-|many|TRBV7-9
CASSSHGNLDGTPATNEKLFF
TGTGCCAGCAGCTCCCACGGGAATCTAGACGGGACACCTGCAACTAATGAAAAACTGTTTTTT
>TRBJ2-1|TRBD2|many|TRBV19
CASSMGGSSYNEQFF
TGTGCCAGTAGTATGGGGGGGAGCTCCTACAATGAGCAGTTCTTC
>TRBJ2-7|-|many|TRBV29-1
CSVLDLYHSYEQYF
TGCAGCGTCTTGGACCTATACCACTCCTACGAGCAGTACTTC
>TRBJ2-1|TRBD1|few|TRBV15
CATSVTGGSGSYNEQFF
TGTGCCACCAGCGTAACAGGGGGCTCGGGGTCCTACAATGAGCAGTTCTTC
>TRBJ2-1|TRBD2|many|TRBV3-1
CASSPDRGLAGGRSYNEQFF
TGTGCCAGCAGCCCTGATCGAGGACTAGCGGGAGGGCGCTCCTACAATGAGCAGTTCTTC
>TRBJ2-1|-|many|TRBV11-2
CASSPGTLLNEQFF
TGTGCCAGCAGCCCTGGGACTCTACTCAATGAGCAGTTCTTC
>TRBJ2-5|-|many|TRBV28
CASRPRGGQETQYF
TGTGCCAGCAGACCCAGGGGAGGCCAAGAGACCCAGTACTTC